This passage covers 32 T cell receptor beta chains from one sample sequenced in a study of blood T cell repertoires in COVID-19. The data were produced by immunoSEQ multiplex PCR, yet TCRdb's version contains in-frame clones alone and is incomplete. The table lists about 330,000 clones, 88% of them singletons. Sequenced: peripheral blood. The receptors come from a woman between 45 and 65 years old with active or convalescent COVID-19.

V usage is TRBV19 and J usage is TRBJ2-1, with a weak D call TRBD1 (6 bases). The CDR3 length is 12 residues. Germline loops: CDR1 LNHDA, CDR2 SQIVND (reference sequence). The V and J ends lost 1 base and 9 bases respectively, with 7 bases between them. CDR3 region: CASSIVGGEQFF. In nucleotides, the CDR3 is TGTGCCAGTAGTATAGTAGGGGGTGAGCAGTTCTTC.

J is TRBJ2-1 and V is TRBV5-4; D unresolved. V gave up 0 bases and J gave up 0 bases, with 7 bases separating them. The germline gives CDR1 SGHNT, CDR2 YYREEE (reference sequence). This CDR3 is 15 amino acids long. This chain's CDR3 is CASSLDSSSYNEQFF. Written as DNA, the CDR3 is TGTGCCAGCAGCTTGGATTCGAGCTCCTACAATGAGCAGTTCTTC. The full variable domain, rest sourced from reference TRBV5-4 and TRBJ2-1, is ETGVTQSPTHLIKTRGQQVTLRCSSQSGHNTVSWYQQALGQGPQFIFQYYREEENGRGNFPPRFSGLQFPNYSSELNVNALELDDSALYLCASSLDSSSYNEQFFGPGTRLTVL.

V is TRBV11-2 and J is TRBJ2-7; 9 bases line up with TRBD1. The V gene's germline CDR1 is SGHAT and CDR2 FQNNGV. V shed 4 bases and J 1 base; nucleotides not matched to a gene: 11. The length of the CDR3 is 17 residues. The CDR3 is CASSSFLWDRASYEQYF. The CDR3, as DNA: TGTGCCAGCAGCTCCTTCTTATGGGACAGGGCTTCCTACGAGCAGTACTTC.

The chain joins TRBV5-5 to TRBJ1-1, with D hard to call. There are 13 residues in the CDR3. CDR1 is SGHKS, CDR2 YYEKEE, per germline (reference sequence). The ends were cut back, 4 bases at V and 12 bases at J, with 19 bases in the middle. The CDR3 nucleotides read TGTGCCAGCAGCGAGTCTGCGGGAATTAAAACTTTCTTT. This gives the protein CASSESAGIKTFF.

The CDR3 coding sequence is TGTGCCAGCAGTTTAGGCGGGACGGACACCGGGGAGCTGTTTTTT. This sequence encodes CASSLGGTDTGELFF. The genes are TRBV28 and TRBJ2-2; a possible D gene is TRBD2 (6 bases). CDR3 length: 15 residues. The germline CDR1 and CDR2 sequences are MDHEN and SYDVKM. Trimming cost V 2 bases and J 3 bases, with 10 bases left between them.

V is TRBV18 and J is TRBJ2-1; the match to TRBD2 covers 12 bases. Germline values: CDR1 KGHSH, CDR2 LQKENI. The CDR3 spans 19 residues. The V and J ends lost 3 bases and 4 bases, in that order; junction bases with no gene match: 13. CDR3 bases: TGTGCCAGCTCACCCCTGACTAGCGGGAGAGTTGGGTTTTACAATGAGCAGTTCTTC. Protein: CASSPLTSGRVGFYNEQFF.

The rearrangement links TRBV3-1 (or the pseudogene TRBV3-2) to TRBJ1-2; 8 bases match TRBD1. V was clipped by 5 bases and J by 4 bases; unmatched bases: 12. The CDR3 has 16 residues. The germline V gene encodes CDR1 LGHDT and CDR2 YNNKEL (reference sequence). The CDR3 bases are TGTGCCAGCAGCATGAATGCAGGGGGCAGGGTCTATGGCTACACCTTC. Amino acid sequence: CASSMNAGGRVYGYTF.

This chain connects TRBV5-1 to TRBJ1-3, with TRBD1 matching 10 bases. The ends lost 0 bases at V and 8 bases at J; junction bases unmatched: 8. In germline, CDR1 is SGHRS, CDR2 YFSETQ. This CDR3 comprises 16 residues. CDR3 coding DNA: TGCGCCAGCAGCTTGGTTCCGGGACAGGGGCTGGACACCATATATTTT. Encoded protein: CASSLVPGQGLDTIYF.

In DNA form, the CDR3 reads TGTGCCAGCAGGCGCGTCAGGGGGTTGGGCACTGAAGCTTTCTTT. As protein: CASRRVRGLGTEAFF. The V call is TRBV7-3, the J call TRBJ1-1; 7 bases are a match to TRBD1. The CDR3 runs to 15 residues. Germline CDR1 SGHTA, CDR2 FQGTGA. V trimming: 6 bases; J trimming: 4 bases; junction bases outside the gene matches: 11. Supplemented by reference TRBV7-3 and TRBJ1-1, the full variable domain reads GAGVSQTPSNKVTEKGKYVELRCDPISGHTALYWYRQSLGQGPEFLIYFQGTGAADDSGLPNDRFFAVRPEGSVSTLKIQRTERGDSAVYLCASRRVRGLGTEAFFGQGTRLTVV.

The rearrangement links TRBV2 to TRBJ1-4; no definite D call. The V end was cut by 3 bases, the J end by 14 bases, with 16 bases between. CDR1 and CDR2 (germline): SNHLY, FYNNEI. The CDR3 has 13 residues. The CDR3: CASSDGSGGYLFF. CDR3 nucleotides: TGTGCCAGCAGTGATGGGTCAGGTGGCTACCTGTTTTTT. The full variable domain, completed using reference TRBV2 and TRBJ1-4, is EPEVTQTPSHQVTQMGQEVILRCVPISNHLYFYWYRQILGQKVEFLVSFYNNEISEKSEIFDDQFSVERPDGSNFTLKIRSTKLEDSAMYFCASSDGSGGYLFFGSGTQLSVL.

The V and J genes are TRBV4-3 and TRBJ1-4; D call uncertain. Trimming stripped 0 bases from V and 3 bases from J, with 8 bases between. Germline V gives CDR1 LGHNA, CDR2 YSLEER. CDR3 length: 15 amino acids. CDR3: CASSQDGGSNEKLFF. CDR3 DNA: TGCGCCAGCAGCCAAGATGGAGGATCTAATGAAAAACTGTTTTTT.

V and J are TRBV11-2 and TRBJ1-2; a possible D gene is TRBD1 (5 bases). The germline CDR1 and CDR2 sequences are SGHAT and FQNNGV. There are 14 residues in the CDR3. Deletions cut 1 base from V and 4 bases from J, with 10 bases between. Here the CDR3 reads CASSLGGGSYGYTF. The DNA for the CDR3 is TGTGCCAGCAGCTTAGGCGGGGGATCCTATGGCTACACCTTC.

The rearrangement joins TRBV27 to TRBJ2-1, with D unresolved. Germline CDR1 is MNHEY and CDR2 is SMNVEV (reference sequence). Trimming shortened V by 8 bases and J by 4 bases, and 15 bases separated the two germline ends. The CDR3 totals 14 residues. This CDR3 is CASVSLQSYNEQFF. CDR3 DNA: TGTGCCAGCGTAAGCCTACAGTCTTACAATGAGCAGTTCTTC.

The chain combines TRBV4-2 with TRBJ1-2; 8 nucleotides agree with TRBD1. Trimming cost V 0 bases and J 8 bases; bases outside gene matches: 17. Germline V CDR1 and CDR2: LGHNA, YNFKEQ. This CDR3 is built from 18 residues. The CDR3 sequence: CASSQDPPRRQGAQGYTF. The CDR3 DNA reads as TGTGCCAGCAGCCAAGATCCCCCCCGTAGGCAGGGGGCGCAAGGCTACACCTTC.

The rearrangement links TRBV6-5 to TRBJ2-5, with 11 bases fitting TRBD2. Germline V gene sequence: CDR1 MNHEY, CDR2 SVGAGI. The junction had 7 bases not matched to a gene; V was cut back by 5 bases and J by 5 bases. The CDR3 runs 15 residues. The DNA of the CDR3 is TGTGCCAGCAGTCTAGCGGGAGGAAGGAGGGAGACCCAGTACTTC. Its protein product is CASSLAGGRRETQYF.

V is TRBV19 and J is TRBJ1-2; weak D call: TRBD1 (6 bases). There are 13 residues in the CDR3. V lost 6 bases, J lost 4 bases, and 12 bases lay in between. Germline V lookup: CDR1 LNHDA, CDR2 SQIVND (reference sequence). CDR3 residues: CASRFDRTYGYTF. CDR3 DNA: TGTGCCAGTAGATTCGACAGGACCTATGGCTACACCTTC.

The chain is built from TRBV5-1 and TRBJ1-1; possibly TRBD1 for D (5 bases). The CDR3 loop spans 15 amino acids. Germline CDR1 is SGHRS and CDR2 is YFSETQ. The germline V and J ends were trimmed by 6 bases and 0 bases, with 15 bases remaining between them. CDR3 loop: CASKRSQGMNTEAFF. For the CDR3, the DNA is TGCGCCAGCAAGAGGAGTCAGGGTATGAACACTGAAGCTTTCTTT.

The CDR3 DNA is TGTGCCAGCAGCCACGGGACAGGGGCCACTGAAGCTTTCTTT. It encodes CASSHGTGATEAFF. V is TRBV3-1 (or the pseudogene TRBV3-2) and J is TRBJ1-1; 10 nucleotides align to TRBD1. Trimming took 3 bases from V and 4 from J; bases not matched to a gene: 2. The CDR3 totals 14 residues. Germline CDR1 and CDR2: LGHDT and YNNKEL (reference sequence).

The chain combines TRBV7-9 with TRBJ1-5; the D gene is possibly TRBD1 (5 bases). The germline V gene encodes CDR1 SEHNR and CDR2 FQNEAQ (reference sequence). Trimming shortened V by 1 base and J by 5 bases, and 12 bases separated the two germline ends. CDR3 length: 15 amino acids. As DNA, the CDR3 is TGTGCCAGCAGCTTAGAGGGGACTATGGATCAGCCCCAGCATTTT. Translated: CASSLEGTMDQPQHF.

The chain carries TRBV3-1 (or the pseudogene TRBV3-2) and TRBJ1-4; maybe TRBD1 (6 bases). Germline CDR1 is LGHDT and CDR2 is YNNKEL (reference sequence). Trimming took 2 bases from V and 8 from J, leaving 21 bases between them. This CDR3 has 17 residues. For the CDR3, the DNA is TGTGCCAGCAGCCAATGGACCTATTTGGACAGAAAAGAAAAACTGTTTTTT. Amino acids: CASSQWTYLDRKEKLFF.

The CDR3 region is CASSGRWRQETQYF. CDR3 DNA: TGTGCCAGTAGCGGCAGGTGGAGGCAAGAGACCCAGTACTTC. The V and J genes are TRBV19 and TRBJ2-5, with TRBD2 as a possible D gene (5 bases). Germline V gives CDR1 LNHDA, CDR2 SQIVND (reference sequence). V shed 6 bases and J shed 2 bases, with 13 bases lying between them. The CDR3 length is 14 residues.

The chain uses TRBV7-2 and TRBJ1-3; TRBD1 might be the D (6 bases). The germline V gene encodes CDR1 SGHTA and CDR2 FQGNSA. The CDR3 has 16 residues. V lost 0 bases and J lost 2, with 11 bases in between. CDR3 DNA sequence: TGTGCCAGCAGCTTAGCGGCAGGGGCCACTGGAAACACCATATATTTT. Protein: CASSLAAGATGNTIYF.

The CDR3 sequence is CASSWEQVDGSPLHF. The CDR3 bases are TGTGCCAGCTCATGGGAGCAGGTCGACGGCTCACCCCTCCACTTT. The chain is built from TRBV18 and TRBJ1-6; no clear D gene. Looked up from germline, CDR1 is KGHSH and CDR2 is LQKENI. The CDR3 runs 15 residues. V shed 5 bases and J shed 10 bases, with 18 bases lying between them.

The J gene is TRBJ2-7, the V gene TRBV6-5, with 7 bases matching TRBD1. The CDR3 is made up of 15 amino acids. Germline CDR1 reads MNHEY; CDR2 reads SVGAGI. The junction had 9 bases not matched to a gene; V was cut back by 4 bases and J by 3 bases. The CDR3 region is CASSLQGDPVYEQYF. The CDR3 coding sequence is TGTGCCAGCAGTTTGCAGGGGGACCCCGTCTACGAGCAGTACTTC.

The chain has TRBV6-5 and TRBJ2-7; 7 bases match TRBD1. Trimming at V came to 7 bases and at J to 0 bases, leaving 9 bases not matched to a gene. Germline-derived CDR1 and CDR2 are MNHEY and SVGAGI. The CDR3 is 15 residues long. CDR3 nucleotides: TGTGCCAGCACCAAGGGACAGCTTAACTCCTACGAGCAGTACTTC. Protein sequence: CASTKGQLNSYEQYF.

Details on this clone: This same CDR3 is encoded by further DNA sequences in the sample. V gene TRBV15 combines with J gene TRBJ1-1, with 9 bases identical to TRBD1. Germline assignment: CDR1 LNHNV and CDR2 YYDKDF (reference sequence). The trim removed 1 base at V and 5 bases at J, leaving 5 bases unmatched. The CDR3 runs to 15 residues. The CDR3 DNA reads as TGTGCCACCAGCAGAGGGGACAGGGATGGGACTGAAGCTTTCTTT. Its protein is CATSRGDRDGTEAFF. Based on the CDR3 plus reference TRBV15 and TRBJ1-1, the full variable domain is DAMVIQNPRYQVTQFGKPVTLSCSQTLNHNVMYWYQQKSSQAPKLLFHYYDKDFNNEADTPDNFQSRRPNTSFCFLDIRSPGLGDTAMYLCATSRGDRDGTEAFFGQGTRLTVV.

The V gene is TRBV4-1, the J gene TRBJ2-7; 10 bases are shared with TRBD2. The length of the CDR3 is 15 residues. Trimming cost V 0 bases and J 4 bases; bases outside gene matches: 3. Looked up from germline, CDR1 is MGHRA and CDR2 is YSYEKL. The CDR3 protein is CASSQELAGVYEQYF. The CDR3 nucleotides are TGCGCCAGCAGCCAAGAGCTAGCGGGAGTATACGAGCAGTACTTC.

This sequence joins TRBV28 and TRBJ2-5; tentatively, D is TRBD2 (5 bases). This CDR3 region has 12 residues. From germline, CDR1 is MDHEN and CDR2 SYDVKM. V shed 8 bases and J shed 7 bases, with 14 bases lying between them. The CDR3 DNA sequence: TGTGCCAGCGGCGACGGGATTGGGACCCAGTACTTC. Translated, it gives CASGDGIGTQYF.

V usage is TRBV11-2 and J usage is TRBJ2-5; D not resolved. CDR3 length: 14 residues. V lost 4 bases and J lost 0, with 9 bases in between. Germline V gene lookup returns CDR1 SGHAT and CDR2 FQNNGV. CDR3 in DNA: TGTGCCAGCAGCTCAGACCCGTACCAAGAGACCCAGTACTTC. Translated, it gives CASSSDPYQETQYF.

The CDR3 nucleotides read TGTGCCAGCTCCGTAGCGGGAGGGCCGTACGAGCAGTACTTC. Amino acid sequence: CASSVAGGPYEQYF. This rearrangement joins TRBV7-2 to TRBJ2-7, with TRBD2 identical over 11 bases. This CDR3 has 14 residues. The J segment lost 4 bases and the V segment lost 8 bases, leaving 7 bases of the junction unmatched. Germline V gene lookup returns CDR1 SGHTA and CDR2 FQGNSA.

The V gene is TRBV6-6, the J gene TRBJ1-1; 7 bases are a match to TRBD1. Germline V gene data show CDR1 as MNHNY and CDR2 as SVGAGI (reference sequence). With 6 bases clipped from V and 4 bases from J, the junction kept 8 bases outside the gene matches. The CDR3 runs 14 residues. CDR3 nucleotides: TGTGCCAGCAGCGACGACAGGGAGGCCACTGAAGCTTTCTTT. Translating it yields CASSDDREATEAFF.

CDR3 sequence (DNA): TGTGCCAGCGGACTCGTTGCGGGGGCAAAAGGCTACGAGCAGTACTTC. It is translated as CASGLVAGAKGYEQYF. The V and J genes are TRBV28 and TRBJ2-7, with a tentative D call TRBD2 (7 bases). Trimming removed 8 bases at V and 3 bases at J, with 23 bases between. The CDR3 loop spans 16 amino acids. Germline assignment: CDR1 MDHEN and CDR2 SYDVKM.